This TCR beta chain was sequenced for a study of blood T cells in healthy people across ages (dated by TCRdb to the mid-2010s). For context, the study as a whole: In model experiments, template switching captured about one uniquely barcoded TCR beta cDNA molecule for every two T cells. To track age-related changes in TCR beta repertoire diversity, the study relied on deep sequencing normalized with unique cDNA molecular identifiers. Donors were grouped into four age groups: young (average about 15 years), middle-aged (39), aged (about 60) and long-lived (less than 85). To avoid experimental bias, donors of different ages were spread randomly across the sequencing lanes. The study analyzed two additional independent replicas of 1 million unique cDNA reads from the same blood draw for two donors, one aged 18 to 30 and one aged 80 or older. Broad study findings and their caveats: The long-lived group showed more naive CD4+ T cells, fewer expanded clones and increased TCR diversity than the aged group, suggesting age selection. The CMV infection status of donors was not known, potentially confounding age-related changes in expanded clonotypes. Observed TCR beta diversity per million T cells fell roughly linearly with age, and a significant reduction was already apparent by age roughly 41. Total diversity estimates from one million sequenced T cells were considered lower bounds and underestimates. Because profiling used bulk unsorted PBMCs, naive and antigen-experienced compartments could not be compared conclusively. Observed TCR beta diversity correlated strongly with the percentage of naive T cells measured by flow cytometry.

This clonotype has more than one count but fewer than ten. This clone's antigen is unknown. This may come from a read error, since a much larger clone is one base off. The donors were roughly 39 Caucasian individuals from Russia, aged roughly 6 to 100 years, who were systemically healthy. Ten milliliters of peripheral blood were drawn from each donor into EDTA-treated Vacutainer tubes. PBMCs were isolated by Ficoll-Paque density-gradient centrifugation, with at least 6.5 million obtained per sample. Trizol reagent was used to extract total RNA from the PBMCs, yielding at least 5.5 micrograms per sample. For every donor, an aliquot of PBMCs went through flow cytometry to measure the percentages of naive CD45RAhigh/CD27high T cells. In the germline V gene (reference sequence), CDR1 corresponds to DFQATT and CDR2 to SNEGSKA. The CDR3 runs 15 amino acids, cysteine and phenylalanine included. Only CDR3 DNA remains: 45 bases, in frame from the first base.

The library was obtained by 5' RACE. Reads for this sample came from an Illumina HiSeq 2500. A second PCR of roughly 7 to 11 cycles was run with a J-beta primer mix and a sample-barcoded 5' primer. Each TCR beta cDNA molecule received a unique molecular identifier from a template-switch 5' adaptor carrying 12 random nucleotides. Each sample yielded at least 3 million CDR3-containing paired-end reads. First-strand cDNA synthesis was performed from all RNA using the Mint cDNA synthesis kit, with priming by a TRBC-specific oligonucleotide. After uracil-DNA glycosylase treatment, a first 18-cycle PCR used universal primers M1SS and BC2_uni_R on all cDNA. The authors' analysis ran thus. For normalization, 1 million high-quality reads, each with a distinct molecular identifier, were randomly selected from each sample. Instead of being binned into consensus sequences, reads that shared molecular identifiers were thrown out. CDR3 identification, clonotype clustering and error correction used MiTCR with a Q25 quality threshold and the strictest error-elimination algorithm. Lower-bound total TCR beta diversity was estimated with a nonparametric unseen species model using Euler transformation. The public reads were quality trimmed at Q25 with fastp and then assembled into clones with MiXCR by TCRdb, keeping productive beta chains. CDR3 protein duplicates are merged, each entry listing the most common genes and DNA. These V and J calls rely on TCRdb rather than the paper's analysis. For this sample there are 1.5 million to 2 million distinct CDR3 sequences; 28% appear just once. 7.7% of the sample goes to the ten largest clones.

This clonotype was obtained from a woman between 25 and 40 years old in good health. The sample consisted of blood. The V gene is TRBV20-1 and the J gene is TRBJ2-4; 11 bases in between match TRBD2. In nucleotides, the sequence is TGCAGTGCTAGGAGTAGCGGGGGGGGGTTAAACATTCGGTACTTC. Its amino acids are CSARSSGGGLNIRYF.